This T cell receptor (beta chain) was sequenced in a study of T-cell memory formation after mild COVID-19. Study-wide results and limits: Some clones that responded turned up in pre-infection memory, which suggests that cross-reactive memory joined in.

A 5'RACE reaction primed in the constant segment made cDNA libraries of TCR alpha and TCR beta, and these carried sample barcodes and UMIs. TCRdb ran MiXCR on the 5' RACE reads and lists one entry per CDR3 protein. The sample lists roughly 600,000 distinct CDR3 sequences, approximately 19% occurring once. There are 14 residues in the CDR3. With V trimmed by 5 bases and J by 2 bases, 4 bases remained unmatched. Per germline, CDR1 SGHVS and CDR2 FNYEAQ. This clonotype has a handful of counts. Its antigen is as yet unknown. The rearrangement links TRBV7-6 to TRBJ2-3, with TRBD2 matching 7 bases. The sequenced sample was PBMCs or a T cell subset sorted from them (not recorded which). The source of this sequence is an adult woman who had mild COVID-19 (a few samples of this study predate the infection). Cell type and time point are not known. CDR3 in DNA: TGTGCCAGCAGCCCGAGCGGGGACACAGATACGCAGTATTTT. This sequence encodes CASSPSGDTDTQYF.